The 24 T cell receptor beta chains reported below all come from one sample, sequenced in a study of T cells and Merkel cell carcinoma outcomes. Libraries were prepared by immunoSEQ multiplex PCR; TCRdb keeps only in-frame clonotypes and omits some of them. Of more than 12,000 clones in the sample, more than 90% were seen once. Material for sequencing was tumor tissue from Merkel cell carcinoma. These receptors all come from a human donor with Merkel cell carcinoma.

The chain combines TRBV5-1 with TRBJ1-4; 8 bases fit TRBD1. Germline trimming cut 2 bases from V and 3 bases from J; bases unmatched to any gene: 3. CDR1 and CDR2 from the germline V gene are SGHRS and YFSETQ. This CDR3 contains 15 residues. The CDR3 region has the DNA TGCGCCAGCAGCTTATCGACAGGGGCTAATGAAAAACTGTTTTTT. It is translated as CASSLSTGANEKLFF.

This sequence joins TRBV7-2 and TRBJ2-7; 12 bases align to TRBD2. Germline CDR1 reads SGHTA; CDR2 reads FQGNSA. The CDR3 consists of 15 residues. Trimming cost V 4 bases and J 3 bases; bases outside gene matches: 4. As DNA, the CDR3 is TGTGCCAGCAGCTCGACTAGCGGGAGCTACTACGAGCAGTACTTC. Translated, it gives CASSSTSGSYYEQYF.

A remark on this clone: The junction departs from germline at one end; a sequencing error may be responsible. Written as DNA, the CDR3 is TGTGCTAGCAGCCGGACATTGAACACTGAAGCTTTCTTT. The encoded protein is CASSRTLNTEAFF. The J gene is TRBJ1-1, the V gene TRBV7-7, with a possible D match to TRBD1 (5 bases). CDR3 size: 13 residues. Germline-derived CDR1 and CDR2 are SSHAT and FNYEAQ (reference sequence).

The chain employs TRBV5-1 and TRBJ2-2; TRBD2 is a possible D gene (5 bases). Between the trimmed V and J ends, which lost 2 bases and 1 base, there was a span of 6 bases. Germline V gene lookup returns CDR1 SGHRS and CDR2 YFSETQ. The CDR3 covers 14 residues. The CDR3 DNA is TGCGCCAGCAGCTTAGAGGGGAACACCGGGGAGCTGTTTTTT. Translated: CASSLEGNTGELFF.

J is TRBJ2-5 and V is TRBV4-3; 7 positions match TRBD2. From germline, CDR1 is LGHNA and CDR2 YSLEER. The CDR3 covers 15 residues. V was clipped by 2 bases and J by 3 bases; unmatched bases: 6. DNA of the CDR3: TGCGCCAGCAGCCAATCGTGGGGGGGTGAAGAGACCCAGTACTTC. As protein: CASSQSWGGEETQYF.

The rearrangement uses TRBV7-2 and TRBJ1-1; D not resolved. Trimming left V 4 bases short and J 3 bases short, with 9 bases between. The CDR3 spans 13 residues. CDR1 and CDR2 (germline): SGHTA, FQGNSA. The CDR3 is CASSSIKDTEAFF. The CDR3 DNA reads as TGTGCCAGCAGCTCGATAAAGGACACTGAAGCTTTCTTT.

This chain links TRBV27 with TRBJ2-7; D call uncertain. The V end lost 1 base, the J end lost 1 base, and 8 bases lay between the germline ends. This CDR3 has 14 amino acids. The V gene's germline CDR1 is MNHEY and CDR2 SMNVEV (reference sequence). The CDR3 reads CASSLWRLSYEQYF. CDR3 nucleotide sequence: TGTGCCAGCAGTTTATGGCGGCTGTCCTACGAGCAGTACTTC.

The chain joins TRBV19 to TRBJ2-2; D is ambiguous. CDR3 length equals 13 residues. Trimming removed 3 bases from V and 1 base from J, with 3 bases in between. CDR1 is LNHDA, CDR2 SQIVND, per germline (reference sequence). The CDR3 DNA reads as TGTGCCAGTAGTATTCAGAACACCGGGGAGCTGTTTTTT. It translates to CASSIQNTGELFF.

This chain joins TRBV19 and TRBJ1-5; D gene unclear. The CDR3 runs to 15 residues. Germline CDR1 is LNHDA and CDR2 is SQIVND (reference sequence). The germline V and J ends were trimmed by 5 bases and 2 bases, with 13 bases remaining between them. The CDR3 spells CASSAGSRGNQPQHF. CDR3 nucleotides: TGTGCCAGTAGTGCCGGGTCTCGAGGCAATCAGCCCCAGCATTTT.

This clone was seen just once. The chain combines TRBV7-9 with TRBJ2-7; no definite D call. Germline V CDR1 and CDR2: SEHNR, FQNEAQ (reference sequence). Deletions cut 0 bases from V and 6 bases from J, with 24 bases between. CDR3 length: 18 amino acids. The CDR3 DNA follows: TGTGCCAGCAGCTTAGCCCATGGCCGGAGCCCCCGGGCCGGCGAGCAGTACTTC. This translates into CASSLAHGRSPRAGEQYF.

The rearrangement links TRBV4-1 to TRBJ2-3; 8 positions match TRBD2. Germline lookup yields CDR1 MGHRA and CDR2 YSYEKL. With 4 bases clipped from V and 1 base from J, the junction kept 4 bases outside the gene matches. CDR3 length: 15 residues. The CDR3 reads CASSRSGSGTDTQYF. CDR3 nucleotide sequence: TGCGCCAGCAGCCGAAGCGGGAGCGGCACAGATACGCAGTATTTT.

This chain links TRBV19 with TRBJ1-5; 9 positions agree with TRBD1. V shed 5 bases and J 6 bases; nucleotides not matched to a gene: 11. The CDR3 extends over 16 amino acids. Germline values: CDR1 LNHDA, CDR2 SQIVND (reference sequence). The CDR3 coding sequence is TGTGCCAGTAGTGGTGGGACAGGGCAGTTTGTTCAGCCCCAGCATTTT. Translating it yields CASSGGTGQFVQPQHF.

V is TRBV19 and J is TRBJ2-4; 9 nucleotides agree with TRBD2. V shed 10 bases and J 3 bases; nucleotides not matched to a gene: 7. CDR3 length: 14 residues. Germline CDR1 is LNHDA and CDR2 is SQIVND (reference sequence). The CDR3 spells CAKTLTSGKNIQYF. The CDR3 DNA sequence: TGTGCCAAAACACTGACTAGCGGCAAAAACATTCAGTACTTC.

With respect to this clone: One end of the junction does not line up with germline, which may come from a read error. The chain's CDR3 is CASSKTGRRETQYF. DNA for the CDR3: TGTGCTAGCAGTAAAACAGGGAGGAGAGAGACCCAGTACTTC. V usage is TRBV2 and J usage is TRBJ2-5; tentatively, D is TRBD1 or TRBD2 (6 bases each). The CDR3 loop spans 14 amino acids. In germline, CDR1 is SNHLY, CDR2 FYNNEI.

This rearrangement joins TRBV4-2 to TRBJ1-4; TRBD1 matches at 7 bases. Looked up from germline, CDR1 is LGHNA and CDR2 is YNFKEQ. CDR3 length equals 16 residues. Trimming took 4 bases from V and 7 from J; bases not matched to a gene: 12. In DNA, the CDR3 is TGTGCCAGCAGCCTTTCCTTGACAGGGATCTTTGAAAAACTGTTTTTT. Its protein product is CASSLSLTGIFEKLFF.

The gene calls are TRBV9 and TRBJ2-2, with D tentatively TRBD1 (6 bases). The germline V gene has CDR1 SGDLS and CDR2 YYNGEE. Trimming left V 0 bases short and J 5 bases short, with 14 bases between. The CDR3 is 16 residues long. CDR3 in DNA: TGTGCCAGCAGCGTAGATCCTCAAGGGGGAACCGGGGAGCTGTTTTTT. This translates into CASSVDPQGGTGELFF.

This chain connects TRBV5-1 to TRBJ1-1; 8 bases line up with TRBD1. The CDR3 consists of 15 residues. Trimming cost V 4 bases and J 1 base; bases outside gene matches: 6. Germline CDR1 and CDR2: SGHRS and YFSETQ. The CDR3 sequence is CASSGGDRGNTEAFF. The CDR3, as DNA: TGCGCCAGCAGCGGAGGAGACAGGGGGAACACTGAAGCTTTCTTT.

The J gene is TRBJ1-1, the V gene TRBV7-2; D gene ambiguous. The length of the CDR3 is 14 residues. V was shortened by 3 bases and J by 0 bases, with 8 bases between the two germline ends. Per germline, CDR1 SGHTA and CDR2 FQGNSA. CDR3 nucleotides: TGTGCCAGCAGCTTTAGGTCCTTGAACACTGAAGCTTTCTTT. Translating it yields CASSFRSLNTEAFF. Supplemented by reference TRBV7-2 and TRBJ1-1, the full variable domain reads GAGVSQSPSNKVTEKGKDVELRCDPISGHTALYWYRQSLGQGLEFLIYFQGNSAPDKSGLPSDRFSAERTGGSVSTLTIQRTQQEDSAVYLCASSFRSLNTEAFFGQGTRLTVV.

J is TRBJ2-3 and V is TRBV25-1; 7 bases line up with TRBD1. Germline trimming cut 5 bases from V and 4 bases from J; bases unmatched to any gene: 6. CDR1 MGHDK and CDR2 SYGVNS come from the germline V gene. The CDR3 sequence is 14 residues long. CDR3 in DNA: TGTGCCAGCAGTCGACAGGGAGCGGCAGATACGCAGTATTTT. Translated, it gives CASSRQGAADTQYF. The full variable domain, with the rest looked up from reference TRBV25-1 and TRBJ2-3, is EADIYQTPRYLVIGTGKKITLECSQTMGHDKMYWYQQDPGMELHLIHYSYGVNSTEKGDLSSESTVSRIRTEHFPLTLESARPSHTSQYLCASSRQGAADTQYFGPGTRLTVL.

The rearrangement links TRBV7-9 to TRBJ2-4; D ambiguous. The CDR3 has 14 amino acids. Germline V lookup: CDR1 SEHNR, CDR2 FQNEAQ (reference sequence). V gave up 8 bases and J gave up 2 bases, with 13 bases separating them. The CDR3 spells CASRRDNSKNIQYF. The CDR3 DNA reads as TGTGCCAGCCGGCGCGACAACTCCAAAAACATTCAGTACTTC.

This CDR3 is CASRERAGGPSNTGELFF. The CDR3 coding sequence is TGTGCCAGCAGAGAGAGGGCGGGAGGGCCATCGAACACCGGGGAGCTGTTTTTT. The V call is TRBV7-6, the J call TRBJ2-2, with 9 bases aligning to TRBD2. Trimming cost V 6 bases and J 0 bases; bases outside gene matches: 11. The CDR3 totals 18 residues. Germline CDR1 reads SGHVS; CDR2 reads FNYEAQ.

Notes on this clone: A junction boundary mismatches the germline segment, possibly from a read error. The chain is built from TRBV5-1 and TRBJ1-4; no reliable D call. Germline V gene sequence: CDR1 SGHRS, CDR2 YFSETQ. The CDR3 length is 14 residues. CDR3 DNA sequence: TGCGCCAGCAGATTGGGAGGGAATAATGAAAAACTGTTTTTT. It yields the protein CASRLGGNNEKLFF.

The chain has TRBV7-3 and TRBJ2-2, with D possibly matching TRBD2 (6 bases). This CDR3 region has 14 residues. The germline CDR1 and CDR2 sequences are SGHTA and FQGTGA. The V gene lost 5 bases and the J gene lost 4 bases, with 11 bases spanning the gap. This chain's CDR3 is CASSKRGGTGELFF. The CDR3 DNA reads TGTGCCAGCAGCAAAAGGGGAGGCACCGGGGAGCTGTTTTTT.

The rearrangement joins TRBV5-1 to TRBJ1-4, with TRBD1 identical over 9 bases. V lost 2 bases to trimming and J lost 8 bases; unmatched junction nucleotides: 4. This CDR3 region has 14 residues. Germline CDR1 reads SGHRS; CDR2 reads YFSETQ. CDR3 bases: TGCGCCAGCAGCTTAACAGGGGGCGAAGAAAAACTGTTTTTT. Protein sequence: CASSLTGGEEKLFF. The full variable domain, its missing parts supplied by reference TRBV5-1 and TRBJ1-4, is KAGVTQTPRYLIKTRGQQVTLSCSPISGHRSVSWYQQTPGQGLQFLFEYFSETQRNKGNFPGRFSGRQFSNSRSEMNVSTLELGDSALYLCASSLTGGEEKLFFGSGTQLSVL.